This TCR beta chain was recorded in a study of blood T cell repertoires in COVID-19. Study-level information: Samples came from the United States, Italy and Spain, spanning acute and convalescent COVID-19. PBMCs, B-cell-depleted T cells, or T cells were the source of the cDNA or gDNA that made up the material.

V was clipped by 0 bases and J by 3 bases; unmatched bases: 7. Germline V gene sequence: CDR1 SGHRS, CDR2 YFSETQ. The length of the CDR3 is 17 residues. Source study methods: Amplification of reference gene primers was used by the study to estimate nucleated cell counts. TCRdb's table, derived via immunoSEQ multiplex PCR, lists solely in-frame clones and lacks some. V, J and clone size derive from that table, while D and trimming were established from the DNA sequence. The top ten hold about 7.2% of the sample, which has some 180,000 clones, roughly 80% seen once. This TCR was sampled from a man aged 60-69 years with acute or convalescent COVID-19. Sequenced: peripheral blood. This chain links TRBV5-1 with TRBJ2-1; the match to TRBD2 covers 9 bases. CDR3 sequence: CASSLGGSGGVYNEQFF. Here the CDR3 DNA reads TGCGCCAGCAGCTTGGGCGGTAGCGGGGGCGTCTACAATGAGCAGTTCTTC.